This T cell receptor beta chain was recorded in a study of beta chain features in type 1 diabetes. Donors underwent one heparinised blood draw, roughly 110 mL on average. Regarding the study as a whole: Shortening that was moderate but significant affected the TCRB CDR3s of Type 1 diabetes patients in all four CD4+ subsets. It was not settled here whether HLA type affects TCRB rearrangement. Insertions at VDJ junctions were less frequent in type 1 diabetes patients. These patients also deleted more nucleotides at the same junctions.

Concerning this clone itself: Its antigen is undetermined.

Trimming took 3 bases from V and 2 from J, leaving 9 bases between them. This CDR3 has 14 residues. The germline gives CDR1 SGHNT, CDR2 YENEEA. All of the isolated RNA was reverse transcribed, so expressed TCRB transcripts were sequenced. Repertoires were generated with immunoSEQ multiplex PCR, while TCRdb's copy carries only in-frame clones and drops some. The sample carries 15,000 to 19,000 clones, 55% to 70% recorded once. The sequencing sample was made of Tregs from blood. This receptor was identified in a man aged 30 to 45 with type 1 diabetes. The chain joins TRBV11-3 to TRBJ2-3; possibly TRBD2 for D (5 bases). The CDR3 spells CASSFGRATDTQYF. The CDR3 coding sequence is TGTGCCAGCAGCTTTGGGCGGGCCACAGATACGCAGTATTTT.